What follows describes a single TCR beta chain. Source study methods: Amplification from reference gene primers served as the basis for estimated nucleated cell counts. TCRdb's table, derived via immunoSEQ multiplex PCR, lists solely in-frame clones and lacks some. The V and J calls and the clone size are those of that table, but D and trimming were determined from the DNA. Counted here are hundreds of thousands of clones, nearly 90% occurring once; the ten biggest clones make up over 3.5%. This record belongs to a study of blood T cell repertoires in COVID-19. Participants, about 18 to 95 years old, spanned fewer than 30 US areas. The sequenced material came from PBMCs or T cells enriched from blood (not recorded which). The clonotype comes from a woman under 30 with acute COVID-19.

The CDR3 here is CASSRGDRGYTEAFF. The CDR3 DNA reads as TGTGCCAGCAGCCGGGGGGACAGGGGATACACTGAAGCTTTCTTT. The rearrangement uses TRBV6-6 and TRBJ1-1; 10 bases match TRBD1. CDR3 length: 15 amino acids. V dropped 6 bases and J dropped 3; count of bases not matched to a gene: 7. The germline V gene encodes CDR1 MNHNY and CDR2 SVGAGI (reference sequence).